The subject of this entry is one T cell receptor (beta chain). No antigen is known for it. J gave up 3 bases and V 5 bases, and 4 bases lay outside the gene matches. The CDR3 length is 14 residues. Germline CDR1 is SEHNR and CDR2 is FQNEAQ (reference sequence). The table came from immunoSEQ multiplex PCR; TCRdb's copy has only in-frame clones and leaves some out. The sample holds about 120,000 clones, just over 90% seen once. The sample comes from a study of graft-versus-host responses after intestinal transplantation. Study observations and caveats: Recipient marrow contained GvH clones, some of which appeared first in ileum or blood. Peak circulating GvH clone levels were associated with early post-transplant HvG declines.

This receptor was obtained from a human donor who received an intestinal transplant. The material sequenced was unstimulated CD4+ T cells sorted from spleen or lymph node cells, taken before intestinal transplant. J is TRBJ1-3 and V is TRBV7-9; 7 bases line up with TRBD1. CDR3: CASSEQGIGNTIYF. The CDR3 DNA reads TGTGCCAGCAGCGAACAGGGGATTGGAAACACCATATATTTT.